Listed below are T cell receptor beta chains from one sample, sequenced in a study of blood T cell repertoires in COVID-19. Repertoires were generated with immunoSEQ multiplex PCR, while TCRdb's copy carries only in-frame clones and drops some. This table has 80,000 or so clones, approximately 86% appearing once. Sequencing input: peripheral blood. These receptors all stem from a woman aged 60-70 years with acute or convalescent COVID-19. Both conserved end residues are part of each CDR3.

V	CDR3
TRBV27	CASSHTRGRPQHF
TRBV24-1	CATSDWGGNEQFF
TRBV18	CASSPISSTDTQYF
TRBV28	CASSGTELRGYTF
TRBV7-2	CASSPGLIRGTGELFF
TRBV30	CAWRTGPGANVLTF
TRBV2	CASSVGLAGGTGELFF
TRBV12-3/TRBV12-4	CASSFGEYGEQYF
TRBV5-4	CASSSRTVNSGNTIYF
TRBV28	CASTTGGTGWETQYF
TRBV7-2	CASSFPGGEQFF
TRBV28	CATYGVMNTEAFF
TRBV29-1	CSVDESSLTNEQFF
TRBV6-5	CASRYTDRTYEQYF
TRBV6-1	CASSETAGGAGGENEQFF
TRBV6-5	CASSYSTGGLYEQYF
TRBV27	CASSSLGTQYF
TRBV5-1	CASSFFLGSDEKLFF
TRBV7-2	CASSFYQETQYF
TRBV27	CASRLGQGAEAPLHF
TRBV7-3	CASSLGLAGDTQYF
TRBV6-1	CASSEFLFGTGQKNNEQFF
TRBV28	CASKPSTGPGGAGNTIYF
TRBV28	CASTTGGGLDSYNSPLHF
TRBV7-3	CASSLRSGRGTGELFF
TRBV30	CAWKTATDTQYF
TRBV29-1	CSVEGTSGNEQFF
TRBV6-1	CASSEWAGTYEQYF
TRBV27	CASSPRQYNTEAFF
TRBV4-3	CASSPGVGGVVADTQYF
TRBV11-2	CASSQWRVGEQFF